This TCR beta chain was recovered during a study of T cell repertoires in cytomegalovirus infection. Looking at the study overall: Public TCR beta signatures marked donors with CMV infection and the matching HLA.

Via MiXCR, TCRdb re-called the reads, giving one row per CDR3 protein. The sample comprises approximately 400,000 distinct CDR3 sequences, roughly 30% of which are singletons, and roughly 13% rests with the top ten. Findings and limits, study-wide: Identification of carriers of CMV plus the relevant HLA was performed using cumulative public TCR beta family frequency. The ex vivo response was dominated by HLA-C-restricted CMV-specific TCR beta clonotypes.

As concerns this clonotype: The antigen remains unidentified. In this CDR3 the conserved last residue, phenylalanine or tryptophan, is missing, so a read error is likely.

Germline loops: CDR1 SNHLY, CDR2 FYNNEI. The V segment lost 2 bases and the J segment 2 bases; nucleotides outside the gene matches: 4. This CDR3 has 15 residues. This TCR derives from a human donor in good health (CMV status not recorded). Some clones in this sample may be carry-over from other donors' samples. The chain employs TRBV2 and TRBJ2-3; 7 nucleotides align to TRBD2. Material for sequencing was PBMCs. CDR3 nucleotide sequence: TGTGCCAGCAGTGAAACGCTAGCGGCCACAGATACGCAGTATTTG. This gives the protein CASSETLAATDTQYL.